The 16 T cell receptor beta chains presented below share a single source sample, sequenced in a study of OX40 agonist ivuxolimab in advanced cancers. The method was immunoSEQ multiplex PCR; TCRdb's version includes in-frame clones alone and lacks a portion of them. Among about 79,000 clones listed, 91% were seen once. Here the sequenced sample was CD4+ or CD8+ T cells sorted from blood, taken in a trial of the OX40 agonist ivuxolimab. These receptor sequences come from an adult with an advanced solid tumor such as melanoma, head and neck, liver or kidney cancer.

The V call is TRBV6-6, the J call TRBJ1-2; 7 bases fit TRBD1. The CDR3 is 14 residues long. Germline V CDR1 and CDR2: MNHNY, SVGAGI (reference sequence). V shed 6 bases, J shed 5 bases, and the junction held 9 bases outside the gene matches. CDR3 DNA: TGTGCCAGCAGGTTCGGGACAGATTATTATGGCTACACCTTC. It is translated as CASRFGTDYYGYTF.

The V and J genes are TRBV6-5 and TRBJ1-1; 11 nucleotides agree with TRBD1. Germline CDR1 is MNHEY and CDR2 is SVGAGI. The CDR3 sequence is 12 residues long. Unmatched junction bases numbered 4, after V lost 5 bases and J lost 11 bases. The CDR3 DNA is TGTGCCAGCAGTACACGGGACAGGGGGGCTTTCTTT. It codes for CASSTRDRGAFF.

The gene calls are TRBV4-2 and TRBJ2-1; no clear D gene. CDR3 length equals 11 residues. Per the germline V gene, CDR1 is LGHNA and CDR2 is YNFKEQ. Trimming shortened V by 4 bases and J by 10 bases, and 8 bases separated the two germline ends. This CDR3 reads CASSPDEEQFF. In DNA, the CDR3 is TGTGCCAGCAGCCCTGATGAGGAGCAGTTCTTC.

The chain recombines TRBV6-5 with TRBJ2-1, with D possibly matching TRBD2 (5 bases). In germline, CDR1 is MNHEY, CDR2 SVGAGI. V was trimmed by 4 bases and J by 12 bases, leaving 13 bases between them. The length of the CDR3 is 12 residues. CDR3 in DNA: TGTGCCAGCAGTTCGTCCCGGGAAGCGCAGTTCTTC. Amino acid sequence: CASSSSREAQFF.

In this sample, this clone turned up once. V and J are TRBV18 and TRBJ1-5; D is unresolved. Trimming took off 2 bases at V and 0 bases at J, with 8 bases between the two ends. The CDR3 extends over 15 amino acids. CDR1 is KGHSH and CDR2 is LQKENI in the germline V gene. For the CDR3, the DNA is TGTGCCAGCTCACCAGGTCCTGGTAGCAATCAGCCCCAGCATTTT. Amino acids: CASSPGPGSNQPQHF.

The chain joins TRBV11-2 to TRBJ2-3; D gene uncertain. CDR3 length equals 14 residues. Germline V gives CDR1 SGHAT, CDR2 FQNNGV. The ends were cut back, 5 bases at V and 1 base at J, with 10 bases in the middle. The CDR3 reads CASSPNLGTDTQYF. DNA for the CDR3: TGTGCCAGCAGCCCCAACCTAGGCACAGATACGCAGTATTTT. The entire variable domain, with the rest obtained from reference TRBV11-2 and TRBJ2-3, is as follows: EAGVAQSPRYKIIEKRQSVAFWCNPISGHATLYWYQQILGQGPKLLIQFQNNGVVDDSQLPKDRFSAERLKGVDSTLKIQPAKLEDSAVYLCASSPNLGTDTQYFGPGTRLTVL.

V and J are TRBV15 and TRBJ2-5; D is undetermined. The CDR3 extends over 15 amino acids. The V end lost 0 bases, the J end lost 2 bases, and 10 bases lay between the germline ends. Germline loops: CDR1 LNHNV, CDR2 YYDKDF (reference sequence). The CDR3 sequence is CATSRERYRQETQYF. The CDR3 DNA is TGTGCCACCAGCAGAGAAAGGTATAGACAAGAGACCCAGTACTTC.

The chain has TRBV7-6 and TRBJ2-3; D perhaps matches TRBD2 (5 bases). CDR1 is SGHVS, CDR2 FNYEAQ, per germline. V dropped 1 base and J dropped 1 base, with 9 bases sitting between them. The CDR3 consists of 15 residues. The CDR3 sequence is CASSLGASRTDTQYF. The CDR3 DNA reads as TGTGCCAGCAGCTTAGGGGCTAGCCGCACAGATACGCAGTATTTT.

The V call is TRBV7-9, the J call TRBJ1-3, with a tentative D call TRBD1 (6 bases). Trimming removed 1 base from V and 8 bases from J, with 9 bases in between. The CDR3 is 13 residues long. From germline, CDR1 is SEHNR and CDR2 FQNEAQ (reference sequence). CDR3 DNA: TGTGCCAGCAGCTTAGTAGGGGGGGACACCATATATTTT. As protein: CASSLVGGDTIYF.

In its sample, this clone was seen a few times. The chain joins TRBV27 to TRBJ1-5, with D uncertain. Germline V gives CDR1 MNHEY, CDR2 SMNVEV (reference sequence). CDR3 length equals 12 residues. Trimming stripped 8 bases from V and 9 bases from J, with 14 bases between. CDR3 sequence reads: CASSPPGRPQHF. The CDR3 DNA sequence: TGTGCCAGCTCTCCCCCCGGGAGGCCCCAGCATTTT.

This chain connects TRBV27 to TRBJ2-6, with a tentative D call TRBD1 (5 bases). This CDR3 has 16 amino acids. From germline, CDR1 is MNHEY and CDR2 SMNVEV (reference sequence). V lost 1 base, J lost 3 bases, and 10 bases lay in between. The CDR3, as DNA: TGTGCCAGCAGTTTATTCCCAGGGCTTGGGGCCAACGTCCTGACTTTC. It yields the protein CASSLFPGLGANVLTF.

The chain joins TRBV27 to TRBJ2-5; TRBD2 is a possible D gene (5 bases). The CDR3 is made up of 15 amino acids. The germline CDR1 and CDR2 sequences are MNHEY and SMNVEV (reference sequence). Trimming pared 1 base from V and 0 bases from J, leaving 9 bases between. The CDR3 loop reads CASSLWEKNQETQYF. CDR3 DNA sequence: TGTGCCAGCAGTTTATGGGAGAAGAACCAAGAGACCCAGTACTTC.

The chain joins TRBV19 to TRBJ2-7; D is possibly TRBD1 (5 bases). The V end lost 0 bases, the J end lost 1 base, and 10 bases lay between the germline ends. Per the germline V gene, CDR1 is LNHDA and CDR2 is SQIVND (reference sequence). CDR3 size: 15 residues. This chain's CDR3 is CASSIEAGISYEQYF. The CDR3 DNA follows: TGTGCCAGTAGTATAGAGGCAGGGATATCCTACGAGCAGTACTTC.

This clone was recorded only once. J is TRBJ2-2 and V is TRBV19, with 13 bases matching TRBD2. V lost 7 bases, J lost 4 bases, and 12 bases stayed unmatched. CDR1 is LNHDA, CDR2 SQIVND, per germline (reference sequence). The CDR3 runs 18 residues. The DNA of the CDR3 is TGTGCCAGTACCAGTACTAGCGGGAGGGCCGGGAGCACCGGGGAGCTGTTTTTT. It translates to CASTSTSGRAGSTGELFF.

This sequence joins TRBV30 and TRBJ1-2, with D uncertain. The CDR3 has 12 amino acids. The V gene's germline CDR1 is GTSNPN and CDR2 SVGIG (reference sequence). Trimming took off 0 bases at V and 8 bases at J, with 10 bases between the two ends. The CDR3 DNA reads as TGTGCCTGGAGTGTAGTCCCCTGGGGCTACACCTTC. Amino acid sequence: CAWSVVPWGYTF.

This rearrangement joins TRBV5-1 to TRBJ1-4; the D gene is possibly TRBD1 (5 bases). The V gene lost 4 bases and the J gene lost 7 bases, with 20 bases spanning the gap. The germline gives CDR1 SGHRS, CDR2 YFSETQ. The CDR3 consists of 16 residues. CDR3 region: CASSPDRRGSGEKLFF. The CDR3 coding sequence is TGCGCCAGCAGCCCCGATCGCCGGGGGAGCGGTGAAAAACTGTTTTTT.